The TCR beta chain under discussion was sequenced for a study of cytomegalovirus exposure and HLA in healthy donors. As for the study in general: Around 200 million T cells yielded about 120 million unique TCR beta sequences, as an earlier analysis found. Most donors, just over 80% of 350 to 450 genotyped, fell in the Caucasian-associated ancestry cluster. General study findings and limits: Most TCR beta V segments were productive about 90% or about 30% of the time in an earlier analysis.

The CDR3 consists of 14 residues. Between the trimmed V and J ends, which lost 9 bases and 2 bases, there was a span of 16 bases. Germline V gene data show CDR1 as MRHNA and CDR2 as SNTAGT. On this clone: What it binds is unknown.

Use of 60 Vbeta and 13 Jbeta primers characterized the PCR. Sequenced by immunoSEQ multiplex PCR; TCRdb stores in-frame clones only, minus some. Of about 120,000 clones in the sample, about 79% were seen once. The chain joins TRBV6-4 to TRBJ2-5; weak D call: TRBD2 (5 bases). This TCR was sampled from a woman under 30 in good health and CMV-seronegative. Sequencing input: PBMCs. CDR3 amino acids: CARFRSGEQETQYF. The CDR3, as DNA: TGTGCCAGGTTTAGGAGCGGCGAACAAGAGACCCAGTACTTC.